The next 32 T cell receptor beta chains were all read from a single sample in a study of T cell responses to AZD1222 COVID-19 vaccine. Using immunoSEQ multiplex PCR, the repertoire was profiled, and TCRdb retains in-frame clones only, with some absent. In the table there are about 110,000 clones, roughly nine tenths of which are singletons. The sample consisted of peripheral blood, taken on day 0 of AZD1222 vaccination. The receptors were sampled from an adult in good health.

The gene calls are TRBV6-5 and TRBJ1-1, with 9 bases matching TRBD1. Germline values: CDR1 MNHEY, CDR2 SVGAGI. The CDR3 length is 15 residues. After removal of 5 bases from V and 5 bases from J, the junction contained 9 bases not matched to a gene. In nucleotides, the CDR3 is TGTGCCAGCAGTACCCGGACAGGGGAGGTAACTGAAGCTTTCTTT. Protein product: CASSTRTGEVTEAFF.

The chain has TRBV4-3 and TRBJ1-4; possible D gene TRBD1, 5 bases. Trimming removed 0 bases at V and 1 base at J, with 6 bases between. CDR3 length equals 15 residues. Looked up from germline, CDR1 is LGHNA and CDR2 is YSLEER. The CDR3 DNA reads TGCGCCAGCAGCCAAGAGGGGGAAACTAATGAAAAACTGTTTTTT. Its translation: CASSQEGETNEKLFF.

The chain recombines TRBV5-1 with TRBJ1-4; TRBD1 might be the D (6 bases). CDR3 size: 15 residues. Germline loops: CDR1 SGHRS, CDR2 YFSETQ. The V and J ends lost 5 bases and 0 bases respectively, with 11 bases between them. The CDR3 nucleotides are TGCGCCAGCAGAGTTGAGGGGGCAACTAATGAAAAACTGTTTTTT. Translated: CASRVEGATNEKLFF.

The V gene is TRBV7-9, the J gene TRBJ1-4, with 7 bases matching TRBD1. Germline CDR1 reads SEHNR; CDR2 reads FQNEAQ (reference sequence). The CDR3 loop spans 15 amino acids. Trimming at V came to 5 bases and at J to 12 bases, leaving 15 bases not matched to a gene. CDR3 sequence (DNA): TGTGCCAGCAGCGATCCGGGACAGACCCCCGGGGAACTGTTTTTT. This gives the protein CASSDPGQTPGELFF.

The chain links TRBV27 to TRBJ1-4; D unresolved. The length of the CDR3 is 13 residues. The germline V and J ends were trimmed by 1 base and 5 bases, with 5 bases remaining between them. Germline CDR1 MNHEY, CDR2 SMNVEV (reference sequence). CDR3 loop: CASSLWENEKLFF. The CDR3 region has the DNA TGTGCCAGCAGTTTATGGGAAAATGAAAAACTGTTTTTT.

This clone was detected once. The chain joins TRBV7-2 to TRBJ2-7; 10 positions match TRBD2. In germline, CDR1 is SGHTA, CDR2 FQGNSA. The length of the CDR3 is 16 residues. V was clipped by 3 bases and J by 0 bases; unmatched bases: 5. The CDR3: CASSFVSGRTSYEQYF. For the CDR3, the DNA is TGTGCCAGCAGCTTTGTTAGCGGGAGGACCTCCTACGAGCAGTACTTC.

This clone was found a few times. The rearrangement uses TRBV14 and TRBJ1-2; TRBD1 might be the D (5 bases). V was cut by 3 bases and J by 4 bases, with 15 bases left in between. Looked up from germline, CDR1 is SGHDN and CDR2 is FVKESK. This CDR3 spans 15 amino acids. CDR3 DNA: TGTGCCAGCAGCCAGGATAGGTCAGGGATCTATGGCTACACCTTC. As protein: CASSQDRSGIYGYTF.

CDR3 in amino acids: CASRGTGGWGTEAFF. For the CDR3, the DNA is TGTGCCAGCAGAGGAACAGGGGGATGGGGCACTGAAGCTTTCTTT. V and J are TRBV2 and TRBJ1-1, with 8 bases identical to TRBD1. Germline lookup yields CDR1 SNHLY and CDR2 FYNNEI. CDR3 length: 15 residues. The junction had 10 bases not matched to a gene; V was cut back by 6 bases and J by 4 bases.

The chain combines TRBV6-5 with TRBJ2-2; D gene uncertain. Germline assignment: CDR1 MNHEY and CDR2 SVGAGI. With 2 bases removed from V and 4 bases from J, the gap between germline ends came to 5 bases. CDR3 length: 13 amino acids. The CDR3: CASSYGITGELFF. CDR3 DNA sequence: TGTGCCAGCAGTTACGGGATCACCGGGGAGCTGTTTTTT.

CDR3 coding DNA: TGTGCCAGCAGTTGGGGGAGCTCTGGAAACACCATATATTTT. This codes for CASSWGSSGNTIYF. The gene calls are TRBV28 and TRBJ1-3, with D possibly matching TRBD1 (5 bases). Trimming took 4 bases from V and 0 from J, leaving 7 bases between them. Germline V lookup: CDR1 MDHEN, CDR2 SYDVKM. This CDR3 region has 14 residues. Looking up the rest from reference TRBV28 and TRBJ1-3 gives the full variable domain: DVKVTQSSRYLVKRTGEKVFLECVQDMDHENMFWYRQDPGLGLRLIYFSYDVKMKEKGDIPEGYSVSREKKERFSLILESASTNQTSMYLCASSWGSSGNTIYFGEGSWLTVV.

This clone was recorded only once. The J gene is TRBJ1-2, the V gene TRBV10-3, with a weak D call TRBD1 (5 bases). Per germline, CDR1 ENHRY and CDR2 SYGVKD. V lost 10 bases to trimming and J lost 4 bases, with 16 bases between them. The CDR3 is 13 residues long. In DNA form, the CDR3 reads TGTGCCACCCGAGGGACGGATACCTATGGCTACACCTTC. It translates to CATRGTDTYGYTF.

V and J are TRBV6-5 and TRBJ1-2, with a tentative D call TRBD1 (6 bases). Trimming left V 0 bases short and J 8 bases short, with 10 bases between. Looked up from germline, CDR1 is MNHEY and CDR2 is SVGAGI. The CDR3 is 13 residues long. The CDR3 sequence: CASSYSRGGGYTF. DNA of the CDR3: TGTGCCAGCAGTTACTCGAGGGGGGGCGGCTACACCTTC.

The chain joins TRBV7-2 to TRBJ2-5; maybe TRBD2 (5 bases). The germline CDR1 and CDR2 sequences are SGHTA and FQGNSA. The V gene lost 2 bases and the J gene lost 0 bases, with 10 bases spanning the gap. The CDR3 totals 15 residues. CDR3 amino acids: CASSLLAMYQETQYF. For the CDR3, the DNA is TGTGCCAGCAGCTTACTAGCAATGTACCAAGAGACCCAGTACTTC.

This sequence joins TRBV10-1 and TRBJ2-1; maybe TRBD1 (6 bases). This CDR3 has 14 residues. The V gene's germline CDR1 is WNHNN and CDR2 SYGVQD (reference sequence). The ends were cut back, 10 bases at V and 5 bases at J, with 18 bases in the middle. DNA for the CDR3: TGCGCCACCGGGACACCCGGAATAAACAATGAGCAGTTCTTC. Amino acid sequence: CATGTPGINNEQFF.

The chain has TRBV10-3 and TRBJ2-2; 8 bases agree with TRBD1. Germline CDR1 is ENHRY and CDR2 is SYGVKD. The junction had 12 bases not matched to a gene; V was cut back by 7 bases and J by 5 bases. This CDR3 spans 16 amino acids. The CDR3 region has the DNA TGTGCCATCATGAATAGGACAGGGAGTTGGACCGGGGAGCTGTTTTTT. It encodes CAIMNRTGSWTGELFF.

The chain is built from TRBV5-5 and TRBJ1-1, with D tentatively TRBD1 (5 bases). There are 15 residues in the CDR3. Germline lookup yields CDR1 SGHKS and CDR2 YYEKEE (reference sequence). V was cut by 4 bases and J by 2 bases, with 15 bases left in between. As DNA, the CDR3 is TGTGCCAGCAGCGTGATTTGGGGCGGTAACACTGAAGCTTTCTTT. Translation: CASSVIWGGNTEAFF.

The chain carries TRBV5-1 and TRBJ1-1; D perhaps matches TRBD1 (5 bases). V was clipped by 5 bases and J by 0 bases, with 11 bases between them. The CDR3 is 14 amino acids. Per germline, CDR1 SGHRS and CDR2 YFSETQ. CDR3 amino acids: CASRTDSLNTEAFF. For the CDR3, the DNA is TGCGCCAGCAGAACTGACAGCTTGAACACTGAAGCTTTCTTT.

The chain couples TRBV4-3 to TRBJ2-3, with TRBD1 as a possible D gene (5 bases). The CDR3 length is 17 residues. Trimming pared 1 base from V and 1 base from J, leaving 15 bases between. Looked up from germline, CDR1 is LGHNA and CDR2 is YSLEER. CDR3 residues: CASSQGPGSHGTDTQYF. The DNA of the CDR3 is TGCGCCAGCAGCCAAGGTCCAGGGTCCCATGGCACAGATACGCAGTATTTT.

This sequence joins TRBV14 and TRBJ2-1; 8 bases line up with TRBD2. The germline V gene has CDR1 SGHDN and CDR2 FVKESK. V lost 6 bases and J lost 7; bases outside the gene matches: 11. This CDR3 comprises 15 residues. CDR3 in amino acids: CASSPKRGPGNEQFF. DNA for the CDR3: TGTGCCAGCAGTCCTAAGCGGGGGCCTGGGAATGAGCAGTTCTTC.

The chain has TRBV3-1 (or the pseudogene TRBV3-2) and TRBJ2-7; no clear D gene. Germline-derived CDR1 and CDR2 are LGHDT and YNNKEL (reference sequence). V shed 4 bases and J shed 0 bases, with 16 bases lying between them. This CDR3 spans 16 amino acids. CDR3 coding DNA: TGTGCCAGCAGCCCTACTTGGACCGCGAGCTCCTACGAGCAGTACTTC. This codes for CASSPTWTASSYEQYF.

The V call is TRBV19, the J call TRBJ2-2, with 10 bases matching TRBD1. V lost 5 bases to trimming and J lost 7 bases; unmatched junction nucleotides: 10. The length of the CDR3 is 16 residues. The germline gives CDR1 LNHDA, CDR2 SQIVND (reference sequence). CDR3 sequence (DNA): TGTGCCAGTAGTCCACGACAGGGGGCGCCCCGCGGGGAGCTGTTTTTT. This gives the protein CASSPRQGAPRGELFF.

The chain couples TRBV4-3 to TRBJ2-7, with D perhaps matching TRBD1 or TRBD2 (7 bases each). The CDR3 runs 16 residues. Trimming pared 0 bases from V and 6 bases from J, leaving 18 bases between. Germline assignment: CDR1 LGHNA and CDR2 YSLEER. CDR3 in amino acids: CASSQEVARGGVEQYF. As DNA, the CDR3 is TGCGCCAGCAGCCAAGAGGTCGCCAGGGGGGGGGTCGAGCAGTACTTC.

This chain uses TRBV19 with TRBJ2-3, with D uncertain. Germline V gene data show CDR1 as LNHDA and CDR2 as SQIVND (reference sequence). V shed 0 bases and J shed 6 bases, with 13 bases lying between them. CDR3 length: 15 amino acids. This CDR3 is CASSIDRDGRDTQYF. DNA of the CDR3: TGTGCCAGTAGTATAGATCGCGACGGTAGGGATACGCAGTATTTT. The complete variable domain, with remaining parts taken from reference TRBV19 and TRBJ2-3, reads DGGITQSPKYLFRKEGQNVTLSCEQNLNHDAMYWYRQDPGQGLRLIYYSQIVNDFQKGDIAEGYSVSREKKESFPLTVTSAQKNPTAFYLCASSIDRDGRDTQYFGPGTRLTVL.

This clone has just one count. The genes are TRBV4-3 and TRBJ2-7; D possibly corresponds to TRBD2 (6 bases). Germline V gives CDR1 LGHNA, CDR2 YSLEER. Trimming pared 1 base from V and 1 base from J, leaving 8 bases between. The CDR3 loop spans 14 amino acids. CDR3 in amino acids: CASSQAGGSYEQYF. In DNA form, the CDR3 reads TGCGCCAGCAGCCAAGCCGGGGGTTCCTACGAGCAGTACTTC.

This rearrangement joins TRBV18 to TRBJ1-1, with D perhaps TRBD1 (5 bases). V was clipped by 2 bases and J by 10 bases, with 11 bases between them. CDR3 size: 12 residues. The germline V gene has CDR1 KGHSH and CDR2 LQKENI. The CDR3 nucleotides read TGTGCCAGCTCACCAGCCAGGGTAGCAGCTTTCTTT. Encoded protein: CASSPARVAAFF. Drawing the rest from reference TRBV18 and TRBJ1-1, the complete variable domain is NAGVMQNPRHLVRRRGQEARLRCSPMKGHSHVYWYRQLPEEGLKFMVYLQKENIIDESGMPKERFSAEFPKEGPSILRIQQVVRGDSAAYFCASSPARVAAFFGQGTRLTVV.

The genes are TRBV28 and TRBJ1-5, with 7 positions matching TRBD1. The V segment lost 6 bases and the J segment 0 bases; nucleotides outside the gene matches: 8. This CDR3 spans 16 amino acids. Germline V CDR1 and CDR2: MDHEN, SYDVKM. CDR3 DNA: TGTGCCAGCAGGCACGGGACAGTTTATAGCAATCAGCCCCAGCATTTT. It codes for CASRHGTVYSNQPQHF. Based on the CDR3 plus reference TRBV28 and TRBJ1-5, the full variable domain is DVKVTQSSRYLVKRTGEKVFLECVQDMDHENMFWYRQDPGLGLRLIYFSYDVKMKEKGDIPEGYSVSREKKERFSLILESASTNQTSMYLCASRHGTVYSNQPQHFGDGTRLSIL.

This chain uses TRBV24-1 with TRBJ2-4, with no clear D. Germline CDR1 and CDR2: KGHDR and SFDVKD. V was cut by 4 bases and J by 6 bases, with 9 bases left in between. The CDR3 contains 13 residues. The CDR3 nucleotides read TGTGCCACCAGTGACCACGTCTTAAACATTCAGTACTTC. This gives the protein CATSDHVLNIQYF.

The CDR3 loop reads CASSLAFGTSGSSTGELFF. As DNA, the CDR3 is TGTGCCAGCAGCTTAGCGTTTGGGACTAGCGGGAGTTCCACCGGGGAGCTGTTTTTT. The rearrangement links TRBV7-2 to TRBJ2-2, with 14 bases lining up with TRBD2. The germline gives CDR1 SGHTA, CDR2 FQGNSA. V lost 0 bases and J lost 4; bases outside the gene matches: 7. The CDR3 extends over 19 amino acids. The full variable domain, in which reference TRBV7-2 and TRBJ2-2 provide the parts outside the CDR3, is GAGVSQSPSNKVTEKGKDVELRCDPISGHTALYWYRQSLGQGLEFLIYFQGNSAPDKSGLPSDRFSAERTGGSVSTLTIQRTQQEDSAVYLCASSLAFGTSGSSTGELFFGEGSRLTVL.

The sample holds one count of this clone. The chain couples TRBV6-5 to TRBJ1-1, with D hard to call. Germline CDR1 and CDR2: MNHEY and SVGAGI. Between the trimmed V and J ends, which lost 11 bases and 1 base, there was a span of 11 bases. The CDR3 extends over 12 amino acids. CDR3 sequence reads: CAVSRGNTEAFF. The CDR3 DNA sequence: TGTGCCGTCTCGAGAGGGAACACTGAAGCTTTCTTT.

The V and J genes are TRBV5-1 and TRBJ2-7; 7 nucleotides agree with TRBD2. V shed 0 bases and J 3 bases; nucleotides not matched to a gene: 6. Per germline, CDR1 SGHRS and CDR2 YFSETQ. The CDR3 covers 15 residues. The CDR3 nucleotides are TGCGCCAGCAGCTTGGCCGGGACTACCATCTACGAGCAGTACTTC. It translates to CASSLAGTTIYEQYF.

A single count supports this clone. The chain joins TRBV4-1 to TRBJ2-3, with TRBD2 as a possible D gene (5 bases). V was trimmed by 4 bases and J by 2 bases, leaving 22 bases between them. CDR1 and CDR2 (germline): MGHRA, YSYEKL. This CDR3 contains 18 residues. The CDR3 protein is CASSPRRWSGTNTDTQYF. As DNA, the CDR3 is TGCGCCAGCAGCCCCCGGCGATGGAGCGGAACAAACACAGATACGCAGTATTTT.

The chain has TRBV19 and TRBJ1-2; D unresolved. The CDR3 spans 13 residues. V lost 0 bases to trimming and J lost 4 bases, with 6 bases between them. The germline gives CDR1 LNHDA, CDR2 SQIVND (reference sequence). The CDR3 DNA is TGTGCCAGTAGTATAGACGTAGTCTATGGCTACACCTTC. Residues: CASSIDVVYGYTF.